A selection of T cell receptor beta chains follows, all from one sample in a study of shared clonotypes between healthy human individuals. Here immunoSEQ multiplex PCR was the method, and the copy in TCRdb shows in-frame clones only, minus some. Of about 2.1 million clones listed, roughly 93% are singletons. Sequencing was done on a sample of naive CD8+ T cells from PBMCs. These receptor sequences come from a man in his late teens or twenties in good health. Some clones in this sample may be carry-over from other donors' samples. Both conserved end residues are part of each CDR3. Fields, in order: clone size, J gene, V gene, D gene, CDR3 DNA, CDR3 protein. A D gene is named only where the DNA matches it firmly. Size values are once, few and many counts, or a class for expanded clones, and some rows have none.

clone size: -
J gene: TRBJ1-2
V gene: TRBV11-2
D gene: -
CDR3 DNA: TGTGCCAGCAGCTTAGGGCAGTACTATGGCTACACCTTC
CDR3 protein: CASSLGQYYGYTF

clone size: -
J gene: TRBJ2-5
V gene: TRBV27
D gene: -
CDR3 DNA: TGTGCCAGCAGTCCTCTACGGGGCGACACCCAGTACTTC
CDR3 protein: CASSPLRGDTQYF

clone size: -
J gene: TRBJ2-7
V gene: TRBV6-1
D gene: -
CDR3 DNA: TGTGCCAGCAGTGAGACTACCTCCTACGAGCAGTACTTC
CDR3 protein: CASSETTSYEQYF

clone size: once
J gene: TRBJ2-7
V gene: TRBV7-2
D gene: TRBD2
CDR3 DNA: TGTGCCAGCAGCCCGTACCTGCGGGGGAGCTACGAGCAGTACTTC
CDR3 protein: CASSPYLRGSYEQYF

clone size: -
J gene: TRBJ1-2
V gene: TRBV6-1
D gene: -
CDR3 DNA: TGTGCCAGCAGTGTAACAGGGAACTATGGCTACACCTTC
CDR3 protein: CASSVTGNYGYTF

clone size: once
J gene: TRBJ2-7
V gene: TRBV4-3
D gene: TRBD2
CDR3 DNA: TGCGCCAGCAGCCAAGTTCTAGCGGGAGGGTACGAGCAGTACTTC
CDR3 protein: CASSQVLAGGYEQYF

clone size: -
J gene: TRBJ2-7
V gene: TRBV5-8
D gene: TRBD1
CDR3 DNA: TGTGCCAGCACCTCCAGGGACAGTACCTACGAGCAGTACTTC
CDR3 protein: CASTSRDSTYEQYF

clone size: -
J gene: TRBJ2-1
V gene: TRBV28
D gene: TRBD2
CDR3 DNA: TGTGCCAGCAGTCTCAGGACTAGCGGAACCTACAATGAGCAGTTCTTC
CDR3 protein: CASSLRTSGTYNEQFF

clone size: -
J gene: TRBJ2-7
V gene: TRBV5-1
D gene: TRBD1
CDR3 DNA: TGCGCCAGCAGCATAGGGGGCATGTACGAGCAGTACTTC
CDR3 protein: CASSIGGMYEQYF

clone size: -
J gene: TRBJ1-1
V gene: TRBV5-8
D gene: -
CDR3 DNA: TGTGCCAGCAGCTGGACCGTTGAAGCTTTCTTT
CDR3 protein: CASSWTVEAFF

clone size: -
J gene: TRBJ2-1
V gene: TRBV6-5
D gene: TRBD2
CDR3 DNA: TGTGCCAGCAGTTACGGCCTAGCGGGAGGAAATGAGCAGTTCTTC
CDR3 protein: CASSYGLAGGNEQFF

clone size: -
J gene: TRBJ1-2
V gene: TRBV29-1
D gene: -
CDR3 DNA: TGCAGCGCCGCGGGGCGAGGGGACGGCTACACCTTC
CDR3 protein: CSAAGRGDGYTF

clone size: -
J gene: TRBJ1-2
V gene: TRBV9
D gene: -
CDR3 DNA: TGTGCCAGCAGCGGCTATGGCTACACCTTC
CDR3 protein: CASSGYGYTF

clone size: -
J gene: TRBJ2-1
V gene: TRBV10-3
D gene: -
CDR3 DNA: TGTGCCATCAGTGAGTCGGTGACATCCAAGTACAATGAGCAGTTCTTC
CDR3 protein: CAISESVTSKYNEQFF

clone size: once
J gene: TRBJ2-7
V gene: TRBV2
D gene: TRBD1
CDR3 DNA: TGTGCCAGCAGTGACCTCCGGACAGGGATCCACGAGCAGTACTTC
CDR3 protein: CASSDLRTGIHEQYF

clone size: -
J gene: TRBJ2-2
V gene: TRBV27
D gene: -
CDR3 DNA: TGTGCCAGCAGTCAGACTAACACCGGGGAGCTGTTTTTT
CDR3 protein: CASSQTNTGELFF

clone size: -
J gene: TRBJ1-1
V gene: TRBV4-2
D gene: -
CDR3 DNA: TGTGCCAGCAGGATAACAGTGAACACTGAAGCTTTCTTT
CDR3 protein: CASRITVNTEAFF

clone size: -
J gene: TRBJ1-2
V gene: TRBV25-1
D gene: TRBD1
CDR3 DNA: TGTGCCAGCAGAGAGGGGGCGTACTATGGCTACACCTTC
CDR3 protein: CASREGAYYGYTF

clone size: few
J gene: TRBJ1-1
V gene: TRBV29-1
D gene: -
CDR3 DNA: TGCAGCTTAATGGAAGGCGGGGAAGCTTTCTTT
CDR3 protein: CSLMEGGEAFF

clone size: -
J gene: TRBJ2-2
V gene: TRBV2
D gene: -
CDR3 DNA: TGTGCCAGCAGTGACTCTGGTACCGGGGAGCTGTTTTTT
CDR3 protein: CASSDSGTGELFF

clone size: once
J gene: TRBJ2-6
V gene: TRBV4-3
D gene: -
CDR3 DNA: TGCGCCAGCAGCCATGGGGTCTCTGGGGCCAACGTCCTGACTTTC
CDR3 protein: CASSHGVSGANVLTF

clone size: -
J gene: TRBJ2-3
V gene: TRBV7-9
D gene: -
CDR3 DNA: TGTGCCAGCAGCTTAGCCCCTCGGGGCACCGTCACAGATACGCAGTATTTT
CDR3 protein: CASSLAPRGTVTDTQYF

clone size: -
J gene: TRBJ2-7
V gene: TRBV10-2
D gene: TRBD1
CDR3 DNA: TGCGCCAGCAGTGACTCCCGGACAGGGCCCGAGCAGTACTTC
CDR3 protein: CASSDSRTGPEQYF

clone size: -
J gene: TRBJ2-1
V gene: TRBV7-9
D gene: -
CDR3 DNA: TGTGCCAGCAGCCCTCCGGATGAGCAGTTCTTC
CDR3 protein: CASSPPDEQFF

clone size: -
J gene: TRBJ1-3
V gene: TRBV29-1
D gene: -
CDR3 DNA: TGCAGCGTTGTCCCTCGGGGGGCTATTGGAAACACCATATATTTT
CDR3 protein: CSVVPRGAIGNTIYF

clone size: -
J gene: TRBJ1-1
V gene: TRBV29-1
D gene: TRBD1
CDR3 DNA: TGCAGCGTTGAAGGGGGGACAGGAGTAGTCACTGAAGCTTTCTTT
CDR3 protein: CSVEGGTGVVTEAFF

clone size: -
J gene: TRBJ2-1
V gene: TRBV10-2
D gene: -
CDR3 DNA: TGCGCCAGCCGTCAGCGAGGCGTCGAGCAGTTCTTC
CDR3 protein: CASRQRGVEQFF

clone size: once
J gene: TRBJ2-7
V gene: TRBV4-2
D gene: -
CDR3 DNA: TGTGCCAGCAGCCAAGGAGCTGGGCACCTAGCCCCCTACGAGCAGTACTTC
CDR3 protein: CASSQGAGHLAPYEQYF

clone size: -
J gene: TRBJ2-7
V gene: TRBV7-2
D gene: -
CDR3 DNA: TGTGCCAGCAGCTTAGTTGGGGGGCCTGCGTACTACGAGCAGTACTTC
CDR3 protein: CASSLVGGPAYYEQYF

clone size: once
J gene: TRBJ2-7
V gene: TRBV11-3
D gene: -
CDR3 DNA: TGTGCCAGCAGCCCCCGAGCCCAGGACGAGCAGTACTTC
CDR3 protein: CASSPRAQDEQYF

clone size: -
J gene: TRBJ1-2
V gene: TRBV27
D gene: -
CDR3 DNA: TGTGCCAGTGCTGGGGATAACTATGGCTACACCTTC
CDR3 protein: CASAGDNYGYTF